This TCR beta chain appears in the sequencing data of a study of blood T cell repertoires in COVID-19. TCRdb's copy holds only in-frame clones and misses some; the assay was immunoSEQ multiplex PCR. The sample has over 400,000 clones; 70% to 90% are singletons. Losses at the gene ends were 0 bases for V and 1 base for J; bases not matched to a gene: 2. The germline V gene encodes CDR1 WNHNN and CDR2 SYGVQD (reference sequence). The CDR3 totals 15 residues. This clone has a handful of counts. The chain combines TRBV10-1 with TRBJ1-1; 7 nucleotides agree with TRBD1. The sequenced sample consisted of PBMCs or T cells enriched from blood (not recorded which). The sequence was collected from a woman aged 55-69 years who had recovered from COVID-19. The CDR3: CASSESGTANTEAFF. The CDR3 nucleotides are TGCGCCAGCAGTGAGTCGGGGACAGCGAACACTGAAGCTTTCTTT.